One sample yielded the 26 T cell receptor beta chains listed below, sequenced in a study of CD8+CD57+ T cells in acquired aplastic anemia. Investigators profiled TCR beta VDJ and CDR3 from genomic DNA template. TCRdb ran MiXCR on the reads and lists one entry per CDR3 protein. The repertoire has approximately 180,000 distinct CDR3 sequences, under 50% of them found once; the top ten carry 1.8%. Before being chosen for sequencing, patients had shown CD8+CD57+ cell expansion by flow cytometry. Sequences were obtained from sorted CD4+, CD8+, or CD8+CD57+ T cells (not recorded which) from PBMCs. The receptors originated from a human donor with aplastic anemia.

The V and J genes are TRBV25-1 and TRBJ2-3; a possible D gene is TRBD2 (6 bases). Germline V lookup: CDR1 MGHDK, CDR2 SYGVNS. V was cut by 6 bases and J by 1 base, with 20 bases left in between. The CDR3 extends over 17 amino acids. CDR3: CASSLSTSALGTDTQYF. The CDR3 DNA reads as TGTGCCAGCAGCTTGTCGACTAGTGCTTTGGGCACAGATACGCAGTATTTT.

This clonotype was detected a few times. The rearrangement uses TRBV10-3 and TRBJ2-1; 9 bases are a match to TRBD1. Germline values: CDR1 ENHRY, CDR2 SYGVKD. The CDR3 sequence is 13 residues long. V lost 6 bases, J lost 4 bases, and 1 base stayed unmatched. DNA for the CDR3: TGTGCCATCAGGGGACAGGGTTACAATGAGCAGTTCTTC. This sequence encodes CAIRGQGYNEQFF.

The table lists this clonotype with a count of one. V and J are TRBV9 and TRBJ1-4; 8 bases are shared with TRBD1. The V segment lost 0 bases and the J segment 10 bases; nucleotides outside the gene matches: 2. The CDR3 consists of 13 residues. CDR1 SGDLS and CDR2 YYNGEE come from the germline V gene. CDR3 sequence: CASSVGGTGKLFF. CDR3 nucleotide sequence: TGTGCCAGCAGCGTAGGGGGGACAGGAAAACTGTTTTTT.

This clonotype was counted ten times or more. CDR3 in amino acids: CASSILASGANVLTF. The CDR3 DNA sequence: TGTGCCAGTAGTATCCTAGCCTCTGGGGCCAACGTCCTGACTTTC. This rearrangement joins TRBV19 to TRBJ2-6; perhaps TRBD2 as D (5 bases). Germline V gene data show CDR1 as LNHDA and CDR2 as SQIVND (reference sequence). The CDR3 runs to 15 residues. V dropped 3 bases and J dropped 0 bases, with 6 bases sitting between them.

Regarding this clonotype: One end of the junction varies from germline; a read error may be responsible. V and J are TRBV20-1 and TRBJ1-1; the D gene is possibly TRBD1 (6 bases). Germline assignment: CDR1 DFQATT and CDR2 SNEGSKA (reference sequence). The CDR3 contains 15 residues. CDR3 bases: TGCGGTGCTGAGACCTTGGACAGACTGAACACTGAAGCTTTCTTT. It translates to CGAETLDRLNTEAFF.

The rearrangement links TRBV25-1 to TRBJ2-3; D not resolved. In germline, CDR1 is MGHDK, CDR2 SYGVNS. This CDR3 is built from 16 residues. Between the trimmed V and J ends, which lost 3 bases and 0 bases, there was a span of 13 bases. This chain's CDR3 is CASSEPSTYSTDTQYF. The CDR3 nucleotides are TGTGCCAGCAGTGAGCCCAGCACCTATAGCACAGATACGCAGTATTTT.

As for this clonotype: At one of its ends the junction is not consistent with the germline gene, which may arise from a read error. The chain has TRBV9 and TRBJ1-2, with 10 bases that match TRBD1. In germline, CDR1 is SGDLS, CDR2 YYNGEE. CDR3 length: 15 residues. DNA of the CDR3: TGCGCCAGCAGTGAGACAGGGGGCGAGAACTATGGCTACACCTTC. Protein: CASSETGGENYGYTF.

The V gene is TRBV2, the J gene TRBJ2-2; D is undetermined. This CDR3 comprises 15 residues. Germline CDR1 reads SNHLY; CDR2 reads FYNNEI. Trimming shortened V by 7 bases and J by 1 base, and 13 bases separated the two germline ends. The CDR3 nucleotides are TGTGCCAGCACCACCTACCCAGAGAACACCGGGGAGCTGTTTTTT. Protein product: CASTTYPENTGELFF.

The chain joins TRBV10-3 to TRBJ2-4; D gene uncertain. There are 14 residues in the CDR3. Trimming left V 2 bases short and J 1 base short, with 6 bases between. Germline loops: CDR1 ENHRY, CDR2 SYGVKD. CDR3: CAISEGLAKNIQYF. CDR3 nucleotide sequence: TGTGCCATCAGTGAGGGTCTGGCCAAAAACATTCAGTACTTC.

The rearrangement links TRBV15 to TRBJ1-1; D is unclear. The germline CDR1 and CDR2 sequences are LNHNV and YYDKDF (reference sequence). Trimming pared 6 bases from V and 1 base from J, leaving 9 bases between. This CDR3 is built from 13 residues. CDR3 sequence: CATSLDQNTEAFF. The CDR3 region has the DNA TGTGCCACCAGTCTAGATCAGAACACTGAAGCTTTCTTT.

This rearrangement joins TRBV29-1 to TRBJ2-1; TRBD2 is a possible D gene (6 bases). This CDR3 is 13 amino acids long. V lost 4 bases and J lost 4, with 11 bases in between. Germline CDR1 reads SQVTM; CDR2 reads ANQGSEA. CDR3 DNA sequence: TGCAGCGTTGCCAGCGGGCGGTACAATGAGCAGTTCTTC. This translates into CSVASGRYNEQFF.

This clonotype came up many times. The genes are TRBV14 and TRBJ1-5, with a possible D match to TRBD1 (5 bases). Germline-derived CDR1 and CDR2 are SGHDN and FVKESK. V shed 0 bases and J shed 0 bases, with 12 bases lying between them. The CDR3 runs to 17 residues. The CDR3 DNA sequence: TGTGCCAGCAGCCAAGAGGGACGAAAATATAGCAATCAGCCCCAGCATTTT. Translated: CASSQEGRKYSNQPQHF.

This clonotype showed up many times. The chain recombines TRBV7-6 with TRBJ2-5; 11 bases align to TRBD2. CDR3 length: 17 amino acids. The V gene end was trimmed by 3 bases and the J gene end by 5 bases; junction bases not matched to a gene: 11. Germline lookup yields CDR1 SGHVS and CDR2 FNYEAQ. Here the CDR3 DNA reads TGTGCCAGCAGCTTGGCGAGTAGCGGGGGGGCCGGCGAGACCCAGTACTTC. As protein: CASSLASSGGAGETQYF.

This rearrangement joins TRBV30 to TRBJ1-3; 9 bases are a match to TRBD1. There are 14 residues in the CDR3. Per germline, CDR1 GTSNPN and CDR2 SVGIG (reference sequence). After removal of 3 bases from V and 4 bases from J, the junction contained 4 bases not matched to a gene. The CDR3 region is CAWSRTGEGNTIYF. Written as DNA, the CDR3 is TGTGCCTGGAGCCGGACAGGGGAGGGAAACACCATATATTTT.

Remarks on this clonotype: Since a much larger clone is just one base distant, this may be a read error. CDR3 in amino acids: CASRPGLAGAGELFF. The DNA for the CDR3 is TGTGCCAGCAGGCCGGGACTAGCGGGCGCCGGGGAGCTGTTTTTT. The chain has TRBV12-3 or TRBV12-4 and TRBJ2-2; TRBD2 aligns across 12 bases. The CDR3 loop spans 15 amino acids. V dropped 6 bases and J dropped 6; count of bases not matched to a gene: 5.

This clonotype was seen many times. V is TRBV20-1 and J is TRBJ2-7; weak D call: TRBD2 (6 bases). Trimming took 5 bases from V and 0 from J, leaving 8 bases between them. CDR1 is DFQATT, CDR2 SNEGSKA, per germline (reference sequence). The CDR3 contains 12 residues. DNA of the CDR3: TGCAGTGCTCGGGGGTCCTCCTACGAGCAGTACTTC. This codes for CSARGSSYEQYF.

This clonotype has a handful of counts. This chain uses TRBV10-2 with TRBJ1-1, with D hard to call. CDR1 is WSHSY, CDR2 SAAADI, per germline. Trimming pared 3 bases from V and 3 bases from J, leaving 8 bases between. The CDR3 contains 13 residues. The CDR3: CASSENRDTEAFF. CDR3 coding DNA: TGCGCCAGCAGTGAAAATAGGGACACTGAAGCTTTCTTT.

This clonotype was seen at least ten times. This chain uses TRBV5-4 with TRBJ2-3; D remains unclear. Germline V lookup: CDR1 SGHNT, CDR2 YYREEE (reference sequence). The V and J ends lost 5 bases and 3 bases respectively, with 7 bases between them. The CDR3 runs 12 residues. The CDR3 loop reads CASSKKTDTQYF. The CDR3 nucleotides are TGTGCCAGCAGTAAAAAAACAGATACGCAGTATTTT.

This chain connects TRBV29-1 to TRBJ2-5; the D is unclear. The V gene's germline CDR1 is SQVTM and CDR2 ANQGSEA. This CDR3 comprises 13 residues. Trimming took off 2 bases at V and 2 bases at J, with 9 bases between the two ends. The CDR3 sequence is CSVERSPQETQYF. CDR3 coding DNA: TGCAGCGTTGAACGTTCCCCACAAGAGACCCAGTACTTC.

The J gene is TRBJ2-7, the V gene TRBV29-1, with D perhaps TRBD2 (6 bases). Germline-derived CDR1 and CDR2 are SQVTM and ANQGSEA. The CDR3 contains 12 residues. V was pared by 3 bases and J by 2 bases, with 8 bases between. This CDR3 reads CSVEEGTYEQYF. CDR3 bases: TGCAGCGTTGAGGAGGGCACCTACGAGCAGTACTTC.

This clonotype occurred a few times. The CDR3 DNA reads as TGTGCCAGTATGGAGGACAGGTCCCATAATTCACCCCTCCACTTT. It codes for CASMEDRSHNSPLHF. The chain employs TRBV19 and TRBJ1-6; 7 nucleotides line up with TRBD1. The CDR3 extends over 15 amino acids. Germline CDR1 reads LNHDA; CDR2 reads SQIVND (reference sequence). With V trimmed by 7 bases and J by 5 bases, 8 bases remained unmatched.

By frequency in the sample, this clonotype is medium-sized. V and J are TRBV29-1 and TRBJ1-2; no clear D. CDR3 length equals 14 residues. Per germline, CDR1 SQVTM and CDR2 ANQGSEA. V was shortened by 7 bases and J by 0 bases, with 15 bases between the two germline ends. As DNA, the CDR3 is TGCAGCGCGGAGAGTGGGTTCCCTAACTATGGCTACACCTTC. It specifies CSAESGFPNYGYTF.

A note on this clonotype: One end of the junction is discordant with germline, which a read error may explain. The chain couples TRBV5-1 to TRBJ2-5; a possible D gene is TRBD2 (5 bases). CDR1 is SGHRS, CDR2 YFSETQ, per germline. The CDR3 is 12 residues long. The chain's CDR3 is CASNDGAGTQYF. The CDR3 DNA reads TGTGCCAGCAACGACGGTGCGGGGACCCAGTACTTC.

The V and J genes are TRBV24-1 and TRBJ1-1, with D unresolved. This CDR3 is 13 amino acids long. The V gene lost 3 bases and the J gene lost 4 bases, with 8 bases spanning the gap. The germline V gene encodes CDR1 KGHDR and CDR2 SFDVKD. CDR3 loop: CATSDDMGTEAFF. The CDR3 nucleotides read TGTGCCACCAGTGATGACATGGGCACTGAAGCTTTCTTT.

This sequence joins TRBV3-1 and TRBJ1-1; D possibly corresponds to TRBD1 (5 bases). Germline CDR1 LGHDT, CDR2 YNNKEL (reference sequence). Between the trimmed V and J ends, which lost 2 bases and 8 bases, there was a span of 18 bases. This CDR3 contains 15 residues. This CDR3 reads CASSQPQTGGAEAFF. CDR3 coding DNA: TGTGCCAGCAGCCAACCTCAGACCGGAGGGGCCGAAGCTTTCTTT.

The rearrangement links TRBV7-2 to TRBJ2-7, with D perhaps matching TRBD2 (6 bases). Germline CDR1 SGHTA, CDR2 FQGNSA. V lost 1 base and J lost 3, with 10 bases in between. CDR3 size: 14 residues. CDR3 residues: CASSLDAGSYEQYF. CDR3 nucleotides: TGTGCCAGCAGCTTAGACGCCGGGAGCTACGAGCAGTACTTC.